This T cell receptor beta chain is from a study of blood T cell repertoires in COVID-19. This clone was observed a single time. This CDR3 is built from 14 residues. Germline V lookup: CDR1 SGHTS, CDR2 YDEGEE. The trim removed 4 bases at V and 1 base at J, leaving 4 bases unmatched. The data were produced by immunoSEQ multiplex PCR, yet TCRdb's version contains in-frame clones alone and is incomplete. The data hold some 32,000 clones, with 70% to 90% observed a single time. This chain joins TRBV5-8 and TRBJ1-1, with 7 bases aligning to TRBD1. Sequencing used peripheral blood. This clonotype was sampled from a human donor in a cohort sampled during active COVID-19. This CDR3 reads CASSPGDRNTEAFF. Here the CDR3 DNA reads TGTGCCAGCAGCCCGGGGGACAGGAACACTGAAGCTTTCTTT.